A selection of T cell receptor beta chains follows, all from one sample in a study of T cell clusters in autoimmune cytopenias. TCRdb re-analyzed the multiplex PCR reads; it lists each CDR3 protein once, without DNA. This sample's table reports about 8,800 distinct CDR3 sequences. Sequencing was carried out using peripheral blood. Receptors were obtained from a human donor with an autoimmune cytopenia or autoimmune hepatitis (not recorded which). The CDR3 runs from the conserved cysteine through the conserved F or W. The size of a clone is reported for some rows only, either as once, few or many, or as a class for expanded clones.

>TRBJ1-1|.|TRBV6-5
CASSPGGVGTEAFF
>TRBJ2-5|.|TRBV10-3
CAISEQLLAGEETQYF
>TRBJ2-3|medium-sized|TRBV15
CATSRLLAGGQREDTQYF
>TRBJ2-1|medium-sized|TRBV6-4
CASSEVANLAGNEQFF
>TRBJ1-1|.|TRBV6-4
CASSYSSWPKNTEAFF
>TRBJ2-1|medium-sized|TRBV13
CASSFDGTWEQFF
>TRBJ2-5|.|TRBV11-2
CASGGGPLETQYF
>TRBJ2-1|medium-sized|TRBV29-1
CSVGGPLYNEQFF
>TRBJ2-1|.|TRBV5-4
CASSLRLAGGYNEQFF
>TRBJ1-3|.|TRBV7-6
CASRLKNYTPGTPFSGNTIYF
>TRBJ2-3|medium-sized|TRBV27
CASSLRGATDTQYF
>TRBJ2-7|medium-sized|TRBV30
CAWSAGLARYEQYF
>TRBJ2-3|medium-sized|TRBV18
CASSPPGRDTQYF
>TRBJ1-2|.|TRBV6-5
CASGLQVGFDGYTF
>TRBJ2-1|.|TRBV4-2
CASSRGTSGYNEQFF
>TRBJ2-5|.|TRBV7-9
CASSPGGIQETQYF
>TRBJ2-5|.|TRBV6-5
CASGGRAEETQYF
>TRBJ2-2|medium-sized|TRBV5-4
CASSLRLADTGELFF
>TRBJ1-3|medium-sized|TRBV6-5
CASSYSMDSGNTIYF
>TRBJ2-1|.|TRBV7-9
CASSLDGDEQFF
>TRBJ2-1|medium-sized|TRBV10-3
CAISESGTKNNEQFF
>TRBJ1-2|medium-sized|TRBV6-5
CASSSGGDGYTF
>TRBJ2-3|.|TRBV27
CASSFKVGDTQYF
>TRBJ1-1|.|TRBV4-2
CASSQQGLLTEAFF
>TRBJ2-1|.|TRBV5-1
CASSLQGLGEQFF
>TRBJ2-7|medium-sized|TRBV27
CASSSLNSYEQYF
>TRBJ1-1|.|TRBV27
CASSFSGDTEAFF
>TRBJ2-7|.|TRBV27
CASSPALAGVLEQYF
>TRBJ1-5|.|TRBV12-3/TRBV12-4
CASRSTGFNQPQHF
>TRBJ2-1|medium-sized|TRBV30
CARTASTSVGLHNEQFF
>TRBJ2-3|.|TRBV18
CASSPSAPADTQYF
>TRBJ1-6|.|TRBV5-4
CASSVGGTEPSPLHF
>TRBJ2-5|.|TRBV6-5
CASRPPGAGVGETQYF
>TRBJ2-1|medium-sized|TRBV18
CASSTGGWNEQFF
>TRBJ2-7|medium-sized|TRBV27
CASSFGSTYEQYF
>TRBJ2-3|medium-sized|TRBV20-1
CSARVHGARDTQYF
>TRBJ1-6|.|TRBV28
CASSFGTVSSYNSPLHF
>TRBJ1-5|.|TRBV27
CASSSDMRGNGQPQHF
>TRBJ1-1|.|TRBV13
CASSFGRGDTEAFF
>TRBJ2-1|medium-sized|TRBV27
CASSLNWGNEQFF
>TRBJ2-3|.|TRBV12-3/TRBV12-4
CASSGLGGSTDTQYF
>TRBJ2-3|.|TRBV27
CASSLYRGFNPDTQYF
>TRBJ1-2|medium-sized|TRBV30
CAWSVRGGYTF
>TRBJ1-1|.|TRBV27
CASSLTENTEAFF
>TRBJ2-7|.|TRBV18
CASSHPPGDRYEQYF
>TRBJ2-1|.|TRBV30
CAWAGWRSYNEQFF
>TRBJ1-1|.|TRBV18
CASSRGPNTEAFF
>TRBJ2-1|.|TRBV19
CASSFGPYNEQFF
>TRBJ2-2|.|TRBV18
CASSERDRTNTGELFF
>TRBJ2-2|medium-sized|TRBV27
CASSSSNTGELFF
>TRBJ2-7|.|TRBV12-3/TRBV12-4
CASTLGGEQYF
>TRBJ1-2|.|TRBV30
CAWSEGGHYGYTF
>TRBJ2-7|medium-sized|TRBV6-5
CASSPGPTYEQYF
>TRBJ1-2|.|TRBV20-1
CSASAAGDGYTF
>TRBJ2-1|medium-sized|TRBV27
CASSLIEEAYNEQFF
>TRBJ2-3|medium-sized|TRBV30
CAWSVSGSTDTQYF
>TRBJ1-6|.|TRBV12-3/TRBV12-4
CASQQRNYNSPLHF
>TRBJ2-3|medium-sized|TRBV19
CASSIAKVLHTDTQYF
>TRBJ2-7|.|TRBV27
CASSLSAGGPDHEQYF